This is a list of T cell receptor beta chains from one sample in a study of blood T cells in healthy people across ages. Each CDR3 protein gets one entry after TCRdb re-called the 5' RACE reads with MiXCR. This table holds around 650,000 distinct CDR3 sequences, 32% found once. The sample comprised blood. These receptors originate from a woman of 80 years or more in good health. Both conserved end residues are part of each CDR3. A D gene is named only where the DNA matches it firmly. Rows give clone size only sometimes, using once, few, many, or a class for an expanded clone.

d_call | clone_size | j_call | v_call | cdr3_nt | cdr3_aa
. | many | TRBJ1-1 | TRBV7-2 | TGTGCCAGCAGCTCGCAATCTCGACGGTGGGGTAACACTGAAGCTTTCTTT | CASSSQSRRWGNTEAFF
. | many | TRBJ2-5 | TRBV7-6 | TGTGCCAGCAGCTTAGCGACGGGGCAAGAGACCCAGTACTTC | CASSLATGQETQYF
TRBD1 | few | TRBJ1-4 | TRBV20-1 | TGCAGTGCGCGACAGGGGGGCACTTATGCAACTAATGAAAAACTGTTTTTT | CSARQGGTYATNEKLFF
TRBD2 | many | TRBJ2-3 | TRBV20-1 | TGCAGTGCTAGCCCTAGCGGGGGGTTCACAGATACGCAGTATTTT | CSASPSGGFTDTQYF
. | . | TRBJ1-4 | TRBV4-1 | TGCGCCAGCAGCCAAGTTCCGATGACTAATGAAAAACTGTTTTTT | CASSQVPMTNEKLFF
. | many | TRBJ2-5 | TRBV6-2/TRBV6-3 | TGTGCCAGCAGGGGGATGGACTACTACCAAGAGACCCAGTACTTC | CASRGMDYYQETQYF
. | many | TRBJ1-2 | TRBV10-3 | TGTGCCATCAGTGTCGAAGTTGGGCTAGGCTACACCTTC | CAISVEVGLGYTF
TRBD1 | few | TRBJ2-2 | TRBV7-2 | TGTGCCAGCAGCATGAGACAGGGACGCACCGGGGAGCTGTTTTTT | CASSMRQGRTGELFF
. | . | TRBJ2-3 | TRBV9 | TGTGCCAGCAGCGATCCCCTTGGGGGCCCGTTCACAGATACGCAGTATTTT | CASSDPLGGPFTDTQYF
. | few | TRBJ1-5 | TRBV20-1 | TGCAGTGCTAGCTCAGGGGTCGATCAGCCCCAGCATTTT | CSASSGVDQPQHF
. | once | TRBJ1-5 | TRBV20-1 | TGCAGTGCTAGTTTGCCAGGATATAGCGATCAGCCCCAGCATTTT | CSASLPGYSDQPQHF
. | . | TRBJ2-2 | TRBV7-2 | TGTGCCAGCACCTTGAGTTTCATGGCCGGGGAGCTGTTTTTT | CASTLSFMAGELFF
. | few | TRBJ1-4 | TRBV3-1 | TGTGCCAGCAGCCAAGGGAACTCCCTCGGCGAACTGTTTTTT | CASSQGNSLGELFF
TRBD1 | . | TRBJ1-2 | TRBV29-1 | TGCAGCGTGATCCCTCTTGACAGGGAAAACTATGGCTACACCTTC | CSVIPLDRENYGYTF
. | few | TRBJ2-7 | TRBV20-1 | TGCAGTGCTAGCCCCGCAGCGACATTAGGGACCTACGAGCAGTACTTC | CSASPAATLGTYEQYF
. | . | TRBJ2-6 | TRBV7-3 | TGTGTTAGCAGCCCCGGACAGCGTTACTCTGGGGCCAACGTCCTGACTTTC | CVSSPGQRYSGANVLTF
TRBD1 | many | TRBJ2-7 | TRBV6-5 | TGTGCCAGCAGTTACACCAGGGGGTACGAGCAGTACTTC | CASSYTRGYEQYF
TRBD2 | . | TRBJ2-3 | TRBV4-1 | TGCGCCAGCGGACTAGCGGGAGAAACAGATACGCAGTATTTT | CASGLAGETDTQYF
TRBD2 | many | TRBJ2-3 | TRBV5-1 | TGCGCCAGTGGGACTAGCGGGCCAGATACGCAGTATTTT | CASGTSGPDTQYF
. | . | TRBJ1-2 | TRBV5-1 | TGCGCCAGCAGCCTACGGGGCCCCCCAGACTATGGCTACACCTTC | CASSLRGPPDYGYTF
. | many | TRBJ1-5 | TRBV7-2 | TGTGCCAGCAGCCCCGGGCCACCCGGTCAGCCCCAGCATTTT | CASSPGPPGQPQHF
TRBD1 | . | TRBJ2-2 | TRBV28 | TGTGCCAGCAGGCGGACAGGGGGCGGGGAGCTGTTTTTT | CASRRTGGGELFF
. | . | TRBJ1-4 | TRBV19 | TGTGCCAGTAGGGCGCGGCCGGCAACTAATGAAAAACTGTTTTTT | CASRARPATNEKLFF
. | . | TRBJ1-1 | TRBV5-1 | TGCGCCAGCAGCTTCGCCAGAACGAACACTGAAGCTTTCTTT | CASSFARTNTEAFF
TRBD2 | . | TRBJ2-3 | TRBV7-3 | TGTGCCAGCAGCTTAATAGCGGGGGGTACTACAGATACGCAGTATTTT | CASSLIAGGTTDTQYF
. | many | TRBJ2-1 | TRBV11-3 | TGTGCCAGCAGCGTAGAGGCGAACAATGAGCAGTTCTTC | CASSVEANNEQFF
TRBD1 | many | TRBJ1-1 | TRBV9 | TGTGCCAGCAGCGTAGCGGACAGGCCTGAAGCTTTCTTT | CASSVADRPEAFF
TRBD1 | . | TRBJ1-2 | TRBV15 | TGTGCCACCAGCAGAGGGGGACAGGCTATCTATGGCTACACCTTC | CATSRGGQAIYGYTF
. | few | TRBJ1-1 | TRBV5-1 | TGCGCCAGCAGCCCCAGACCCCTGAACACTGAAGCTTTCTTT | CASSPRPLNTEAFF
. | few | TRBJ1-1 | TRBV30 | TGTGCCCAGGAGGGGTACACTGAAGCTTTCTTT | CAQEGYTEAFF
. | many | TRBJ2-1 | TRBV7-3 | TGTGCCAGCAGCTTAGTGGGCGGCGCGACAGAGCAGTTCTTC | CASSLVGGATEQFF
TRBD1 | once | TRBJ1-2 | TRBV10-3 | TGTGCCATCAGTGAGTCTGACAGGGCGACCTATGGCTACACCTTC | CAISESDRATYGYTF
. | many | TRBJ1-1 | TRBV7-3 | TGTGCCAGCAGCTTAACGGCCGCAGGGAACACTGAAGCTTTCTTT | CASSLTAAGNTEAFF
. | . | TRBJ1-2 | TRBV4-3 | TGCGCCAGCAGCCAAGCGTTACAGATCAACTATGGCTACACCTTC | CASSQALQINYGYTF
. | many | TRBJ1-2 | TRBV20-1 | TGCAGTGCTAGCCAGGCTGTCTACACCTTC | CSASQAVYTF
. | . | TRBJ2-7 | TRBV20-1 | TGCAGGGCTGGATACCAGGGCTACGAGCAGTACTTC | CRAGYQGYEQYF
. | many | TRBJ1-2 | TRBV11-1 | TGTGCCAGCAGCCCACAGGGAGGTGGCTACACCTTC | CASSPQGGGYTF
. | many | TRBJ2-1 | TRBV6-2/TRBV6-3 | TGTGCCAGCAGTTACGGTAGCCTCTCCTACAATGAGCAGTTCTTC | CASSYGSLSYNEQFF
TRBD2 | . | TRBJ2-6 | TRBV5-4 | TGTGCCAGCAGCCCCCAGAGAGCGGGAGATTCCGGGGCCAACGTCCTGACTTTC | CASSPQRAGDSGANVLTF
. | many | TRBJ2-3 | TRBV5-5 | TGTGCCAGCGGAGGGACCGGGACAGATACGCAGTATTTT | CASGGTGTDTQYF
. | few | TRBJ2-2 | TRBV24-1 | TGTGCCACCAAACAGGGTCCCACCGGGGAGCTGTTTTTT | CATKQGPTGELFF
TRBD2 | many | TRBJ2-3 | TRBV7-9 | TGTGCCAGCAGCTTCACCCGGGACTACACAGATACGCAGTATTTT | CASSFTRDYTDTQYF
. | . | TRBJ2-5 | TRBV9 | TGTGCCAGCAGCCCTGGAGTGGCGGCTCAAGAGACCCAGTACTTC | CASSPGVAAQETQYF
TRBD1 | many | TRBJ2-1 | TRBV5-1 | TGCGCCAGCTCCTATGGACAGGGAAGTGAGCAGTTCTTC | CASSYGQGSEQFF
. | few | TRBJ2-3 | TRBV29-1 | TGCAGCGTTGATGTCAGGGGTCGGACAGATACGCAGTATTTT | CSVDVRGRTDTQYF
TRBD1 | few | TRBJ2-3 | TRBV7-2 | TGTGCCAGCAGCTTATTGGGGACAGTCTCAACAGATACGCAGTATTTT | CASSLLGTVSTDTQYF